This is a list of T cell receptor beta chains from one sample in a study of early T cells in non-severe SARS-CoV-2 infection. TCRdb re-derived calls from the 5' RACE reads in MiXCR, one entry per CDR3 protein. Of some 82,000 distinct CDR3 sequences listed, around 6% are singletons. What was sequenced was whole blood. These receptors were obtained from an adult who was a healthcare worker with PCR-confirmed SARS-CoV-2 infection or an uninfected control (not recorded which). CDR3s include the opening cysteine and the closing phenylalanine or tryptophan. The D gene is left open where the match is weak. A row's size may be missing; if present it is once, few, many or a size class.

TRBD1	few	TRBV11-2	TRBJ1-2	TGTGCCAGCAGCCGCAGGGGGGGCTATGGCTACACCTTC	CASSRRGGYGYTF
TRBD2	many	TRBV9	TRBJ2-1	TGTGCCAGCAGCGAGAGAGGGCTTGGTAGCGGGAGTAAGAATGAGCAGTTCTTC	CASSERGLGSGSKNEQFF
.	.	TRBV10-1	TRBJ2-2	TGCGCCAGCAGTGAGTCGGGACATTTCACCGGGGAGCTGTTTTTT	CASSESGHFTGELFF
TRBD2	many	TRBV12-3/TRBV12-4	TRBJ2-5	TGTGCCAGCAGTCCCGGGACTAGCGGGAGGGCACAAGAGACCCAGTACTTC	CASSPGTSGRAQETQYF
TRBD1	many	TRBV3-1	TRBJ1-6	TGTGCCAGCAGCCAAGAAGGGACAGGGAGTTCACCCCTCCACTTT	CASSQEGTGSSPLHF
TRBD1	.	TRBV20-1	TRBJ1-2	TGCAGTGCTACGGGGACAGGTGATGGCTACACCTTC	CSATGTGDGYTF
.	few	TRBV29-1	TRBJ1-2	TGCAGCGTTGTGGCGGCAGACTATGGCTACACCTTC	CSVVAADYGYTF
TRBD2	many	TRBV27	TRBJ2-3	TGTGCCAGCGTCTCGACTAGCGGGAGTCGAGATACGCAGTATTTT	CASVSTSGSRDTQYF
.	many	TRBV27	TRBJ2-7	TGTGCCAGCAGCTCGTGGCTGGCTTTCTACGAGCAGTACTTC	CASSSWLAFYEQYF
.	few	TRBV7-2	TRBJ2-2	TGTGCCAGCAGCTTACTTCGGCAGGCCACCGGGGAGCTGTTTTTT	CASSLLRQATGELFF
.	.	TRBV5-1	TRBJ2-7	TGCGCCAGCAGCTCCTATTTAGATAAAAGGACGCTTCCATGGGACGAGCAGTACTTC	CASSSYLDKRTLPWDEQYF
.	many	TRBV27	TRBJ2-3	TGTGCCAGCAGTTTAACCGCGGATGGGACCCTCGTGGATACGCAGTATTTT	CASSLTADGTLVDTQYF
.	.	TRBV20-1	TRBJ2-7	TGCCGTGCTAGTCACATGGACGGCGACTTGCGGGCCTACGAGCAGTACTTC	CRASHMDGDLRAYEQYF
.	many	TRBV18	TRBJ2-1	TGTGCCAGCTCACCAGGCCAGGGGTACAATGAGCAGTTCTTC	CASSPGQGYNEQFF
.	many	TRBV19	TRBJ1-5	TGTGCCAGTAGTTTAGACACGTATAGCAATCAGCCCCAGCATTTT	CASSLDTYSNQPQHF
TRBD2	many	TRBV7-2	TRBJ2-1	TGTGCCAGCAGCTTCGGACTAGCGGCATACAATGAGCAGTTCTTC	CASSFGLAAYNEQFF
.	.	TRBV7-9	TRBJ2-2	TGTGCCAGCAGCCAGATACCGAACACCGGGGAGCTGTTTTTT	CASSQIPNTGELFF
TRBD1	few	TRBV30	TRBJ2-3	TGTGCCTGGGGTTATACAGGGGGCCGCGGAGATACGCAGTATTTT	CAWGYTGGRGDTQYF
TRBD2	few	TRBV20-1	TRBJ2-2	TGCAGTGCCCTTCCACTAGCGGGAGGGCCCACCGGGGAGCTGTTTTTT	CSALPLAGGPTGELFF
TRBD1	many	TRBV4-1	TRBJ2-5	TGCGCCAGCAGCCTCGACAGGGGGCAAGAGACCCAGTACTTC	CASSLDRGQETQYF
TRBD2	.	TRBV6-6	TRBJ2-3	TGTGCCAGCAGGCTCCGAGGACTAGCGGGGGGTAGAGATACGCAGTATTTT	CASRLRGLAGGRDTQYF
.	few	TRBV7-2	TRBJ2-7	TGTGCCAGCAGCTTAAGGGGGGAAGCAAGGTACGAGCAGTACTTC	CASSLRGEARYEQYF
.	few	TRBV6-2/TRBV6-3	TRBJ2-5	TGTGCCAGCAGTTACCCCCAAGAGACCCAGTACTTC	CASSYPQETQYF
.	many	TRBV20-1	TRBJ1-1	TGCAGTGCTAGAGTAGGGGCCGGGGCTTTCTTT	CSARVGAGAFF
.	many	TRBV7-2	TRBJ2-1	TGTGCCAGCAGAGTACTAATGACAGATTACAATGAGCAGTTCTTC	CASRVLMTDYNEQFF
TRBD1	many	TRBV5-1	TRBJ2-7	TGCGCCAGCAGCTTGGAGGCCAGGGGGCGCGGCGAGCAGTACTTC	CASSLEARGRGEQYF
TRBD1	few	TRBV27	TRBJ2-5	TGTGCCAGCAGCGGGGACAGTTCAAACAAAGAGACCCAGTACTTC	CASSGDSSNKETQYF
.	few	TRBV6-5	TRBJ1-2	TGTGCCAGCAGTTATTCGGGACCCAATTATGGCTACACCTTC	CASSYSGPNYGYTF
.	many	TRBV11-2	TRBJ2-5	TGTGCCAGCAGCTTAGCGGGGCAGATGTACTTC	CASSLAGQMYF
TRBD1	.	TRBV5-5	TRBJ2-1	TGTGCCAGCAGCTCACCCGGGACAGGGCAAAAGAATGAGCAGTTCTTC	CASSSPGTGQKNEQFF
.	few	TRBV2	TRBJ2-1	TGTGCCAGCAGACACAGGTGGGCGCTTAATGAGCAGTTCTTC	CASRHRWALNEQFF